This entry features one T cell receptor (beta chain) sequence. The antigen remains unidentified. A second roughly 6 to 12 cycle PCR used barcoded and J-beta primers. Every molecule of cDNA carried a tag from a template-switch adaptor with 12 random nucleotides. TCRdb analysed the 5' RACE reads with MiXCR anew, one entry per CDR3 protein. This table holds about 670,000 distinct CDR3 sequences, roughly half found once. The entry originates in a study of blood T cells in healthy people across ages. Study at large: Every two T cells gave about one barcoded beta molecule via template switching.

Study-wide points: Long-lived donors carried more naive CD4+ cells and greater diversity than aged donors. Reliance upon unsorted PBMCs precluded definitive naive versus antigen-experienced comparison.

Trimming took off 6 bases at V and 6 bases at J, with 11 bases between the two ends. The length of the CDR3 is 13 residues. Germline CDR1 WNHNN, CDR2 SYGVQD (reference sequence). The material sequenced was blood. The clonotype was recovered from a woman of 80 years or more in good health. This chain uses TRBV10-1 with TRBJ2-2, with D perhaps matching TRBD1 (7 bases). The CDR3 DNA is TGCGCCAGCAGCAGGGGGGAGGCCGGGGAGCTGTTTTTT. It codes for CASSRGEAGELFF.